This T cell receptor (beta chain) was observed in a study of cytomegalovirus exposure and HLA in healthy donors. Whole-study results and caveats: Cytomegalovirus status was reportedly diagnosed by the classifier with high sensitivity and specificity. Subsequent analysis found a tendency for first-cohort TCR clusters to co-occur within the 90 to 150 validation repertoires.

Sequencing used immunoSEQ multiplex PCR; TCRdb keeps in-frame clones, though not all of them. The sample lists about 150,000 clones; about 86% were seen once. Of note for this clone: The antigen is not known.

The sequence came from a human donor in good health. The sequenced sample was PBMCs.

CDR3 DNA sequence: TGTGCCAGCAGCTTTAGGGGGCAGGGAACTGAAGCTTTCTTT. Translating it yields CASSFRGQGTEAFF. The chain employs TRBV9 and TRBJ1-1; 7 nucleotides agree with TRBD1. V dropped 4 bases and J dropped 5; count of bases not matched to a gene: 8. Germline V CDR1 and CDR2: SGDLS, YYNGEE. The CDR3 is 14 residues long. Complete variable domain (other parts from reference TRBV9 and TRBJ1-1): DSGVTQTPKHLITATGQRVTLRCSPRSGDLSVYWYQQSLDQGLQFLIQYYNGEERAKGNILERFSAQQFPDLHSELNLSSLELGDSALYFCASSFRGQGTEAFFGQGTRLTVV.